A selection of T cell receptor beta chains follows, all from one sample in a study of identical twins. Each CDR3 protein gets one entry after TCRdb re-called the 5' RACE reads with MiXCR. The table includes 700,000 to 950,000 distinct CDR3 sequences, approximately 13% detected once. The same data also went into a second study, on yellow fever vaccine responses in identical twins.

The sample comprised PBMCs. The receptor source for this set is a woman aged 18-29 years in good health. Both conserved end residues are part of each CDR3. Fields, in order: CDR3 DNA, CDR3 protein, D gene, V gene, clone size, J gene. The D gene is left open where the match is weak. Size is omitted from some rows. Given values are once, few, many or a class for expanded clones.

cdr3_nt: TGCAGTGCTAGAGAGACACCTAATCAGCCCCAGCATTTT
cdr3_aa: CSARETPNQPQHF
d_call: .
v_call: TRBV20-1
clone_size: .
j_call: TRBJ1-5

cdr3_nt: TGCGCCAGCAGCCTGGACAGGGCCTCCGATCAGCCCCAGCATTTT
cdr3_aa: CASSLDRASDQPQHF
d_call: TRBD1
v_call: TRBV5-1
clone_size: many
j_call: TRBJ1-5

cdr3_nt: TGTGCCAGCCGGCCGGAGCAGCGGAATGAAAAACTGTTTTTT
cdr3_aa: CASRPEQRNEKLFF
d_call: .
v_call: TRBV3-1
clone_size: few
j_call: TRBJ1-4

cdr3_nt: TGTGCCAGCAGCCGAACAGGGGGGGTCACAGATACGCAGTATTTT
cdr3_aa: CASSRTGGVTDTQYF
d_call: .
v_call: TRBV12-3/TRBV12-4
clone_size: .
j_call: TRBJ2-3

cdr3_nt: TGCGCCAGCAGTCAATTCAGACTGAAAGAGACCCAGTACTTC
cdr3_aa: CASSQFRLKETQYF
d_call: .
v_call: TRBV23-1
clone_size: once
j_call: TRBJ2-5

cdr3_nt: TGCAGTCGGACCTCCTACAATGAGCAGTTCTTC
cdr3_aa: CSRTSYNEQFF
d_call: .
v_call: TRBV20-1
clone_size: .
j_call: TRBJ2-1

cdr3_nt: TGCAGTGTCAATAGGGGGGGGGCGGTTTTTACGCAGTATTTT
cdr3_aa: CSVNRGGAVFTQYF
d_call: .
v_call: TRBV20-1
clone_size: many
j_call: TRBJ2-3

cdr3_nt: TGTGCCAGTAACAAGGGAACGAACTATGGCTACACCTTC
cdr3_aa: CASNKGTNYGYTF
d_call: .
v_call: TRBV12-3/TRBV12-4
clone_size: many
j_call: TRBJ1-2

cdr3_nt: TGTGCCAGCAGTCCAGAACTTATGACGCTCCCCTACGAGCAGTACTTC
cdr3_aa: CASSPELMTLPYEQYF
d_call: .
v_call: TRBV28
clone_size: .
j_call: TRBJ2-7

cdr3_nt: TGTGCCAGCACTAAGGTACTAGGAGCCTACGAGCAGTACTTC
cdr3_aa: CASTKVLGAYEQYF
d_call: .
v_call: TRBV27
clone_size: .
j_call: TRBJ2-7

cdr3_nt: TGTGCCAGCAGCGGACCAGTGACAGACCCCTACTTC
cdr3_aa: CASSGPVTDPYF
d_call: .
v_call: TRBV7-2
clone_size: few
j_call: TRBJ1-2

cdr3_nt: TGTGCCAGCAGTTTTCGGCCGGGACAGAGATATAGCAATCAGCCCCAGCATTTT
cdr3_aa: CASSFRPGQRYSNQPQHF
d_call: TRBD1
v_call: TRBV28
clone_size: .
j_call: TRBJ1-5

cdr3_nt: TGTGCCACCTCCCAGGGGAGCACTGAAGCTTTCTTT
cdr3_aa: CATSQGSTEAFF
d_call: .
v_call: TRBV11-2
clone_size: few
j_call: TRBJ1-1

cdr3_nt: TGTGCCAGCAGTCTCACACAGACCCCCACCGGGGAGCTGTTTTTT
cdr3_aa: CASSLTQTPTGELFF
d_call: .
v_call: TRBV25-1
clone_size: .
j_call: TRBJ2-2

cdr3_nt: TGTGCCAGTAGTAACGGACAGCCCCAGCATTTT
cdr3_aa: CASSNGQPQHF
d_call: .
v_call: TRBV19
clone_size: many
j_call: TRBJ1-5

cdr3_nt: TGTGCCAGCAGTGTAGACAGGACCATGAACACTGAAGCTTTCTTT
cdr3_aa: CASSVDRTMNTEAFF
d_call: .
v_call: TRBV2
clone_size: .
j_call: TRBJ1-1

cdr3_nt: TGTGCCAGCAGCCTCCCAGCGGGAGTGGCAGATACGCAGTATTTT
cdr3_aa: CASSLPAGVADTQYF
d_call: TRBD2
v_call: TRBV7-9
clone_size: .
j_call: TRBJ2-3

cdr3_nt: TGCGCCACCTTGACAGGGTCCAGCACAGATACGCAGTATTTT
cdr3_aa: CATLTGSSTDTQYF
d_call: TRBD1
v_call: TRBV10-2
clone_size: few
j_call: TRBJ2-3

cdr3_nt: TGTGCCATCACCACGGAGGACTCCTACAATGAGCAGTTCTTC
cdr3_aa: CAITTEDSYNEQFF
d_call: .
v_call: TRBV10-3
clone_size: few
j_call: TRBJ2-1

cdr3_nt: TGTGCCAGCAGTGAACGACAGCCTAGCACAGATACGCAGTATTTT
cdr3_aa: CASSERQPSTDTQYF
d_call: .
v_call: TRBV6-1
clone_size: few
j_call: TRBJ2-3

cdr3_nt: TGTGCCAGCAGCTTCGGTTCTAAGCACACTCCTGAAGCTTTCTTT
cdr3_aa: CASSFGSKHTPEAFF
d_call: .
v_call: TRBV5-8
clone_size: few
j_call: TRBJ1-1

cdr3_nt: TGCGCCAGCAGAGCTCCGGGGGGCGAGGAGGCTGAAGCTTTCTTT
cdr3_aa: CASRAPGGEEAEAFF
d_call: .
v_call: TRBV10-2
clone_size: few
j_call: TRBJ1-1

cdr3_nt: TGTGCCAGCAGCTCCGAAGTGGTGAACACCATATATTTT
cdr3_aa: CASSSEVVNTIYF
d_call: .
v_call: TRBV7-2
clone_size: .
j_call: TRBJ1-3

cdr3_nt: TGTGCCAGCAGCTTAGACCTTAGGGAAGAGACCCAGTACTTC
cdr3_aa: CASSLDLREETQYF
d_call: .
v_call: TRBV7-7
clone_size: .
j_call: TRBJ2-5

cdr3_nt: TGCGCCAGCAGCCAAGGTAGCGGGAGTGGAGAGACCCAGTACTTC
cdr3_aa: CASSQGSGSGETQYF
d_call: TRBD2
v_call: TRBV4-1
clone_size: many
j_call: TRBJ2-5

cdr3_nt: TGTGCCAGCAGCCAAACCGGACTAGTCAATCAGCTCCACTTC
cdr3_aa: CASSQTGLVNQLHF
d_call: TRBD2
v_call: TRBV9
clone_size: .
j_call: TRBJ2-7

cdr3_nt: TGTGCCAGCAGTTTTGCGGTTCCTGGAAACACCATATATTTT
cdr3_aa: CASSFAVPGNTIYF
d_call: .
v_call: TRBV12-3/TRBV12-4
clone_size: few
j_call: TRBJ1-3

cdr3_nt: TGCAGTGCACCATGGACAGGGCAGTCTGAAGCTTTCTTT
cdr3_aa: CSAPWTGQSEAFF
d_call: TRBD1
v_call: TRBV20-1
clone_size: .
j_call: TRBJ1-1

cdr3_nt: TGTGCCAGCAGTTTATTCGGACTCTACAATGAGCAGTTCTTC
cdr3_aa: CASSLFGLYNEQFF
d_call: .
v_call: TRBV28
clone_size: few
j_call: TRBJ2-1

cdr3_nt: TGCAGTGCTAGAGATACGACAGGGGGCCTCTGGGAGCAGTACTTC
cdr3_aa: CSARDTTGGLWEQYF
d_call: TRBD1
v_call: TRBV20-1
clone_size: .
j_call: TRBJ2-7

cdr3_nt: TGCGCCAGCAGCTTGGATAGGGGGCCGCAGTATTTT
cdr3_aa: CASSLDRGPQYF
d_call: TRBD1
v_call: TRBV5-1
clone_size: few
j_call: TRBJ2-3

cdr3_nt: TGCAGTGCGCGGACGGTCGGCTCTAATGAAAAACTGTTTTTT
cdr3_aa: CSARTVGSNEKLFF
d_call: .
v_call: TRBV20-1
clone_size: .
j_call: TRBJ1-4

cdr3_nt: TGTGCCAGCTCACCAGCACAGACTAGCGAGACCCAGTACTTC
cdr3_aa: CASSPAQTSETQYF
d_call: TRBD2
v_call: TRBV18
clone_size: .
j_call: TRBJ2-5

cdr3_nt: TGTGCCAGCAGTGACCCCGGAGAGGGCTTGAAGCCCCAGCATTTT
cdr3_aa: CASSDPGEGLKPQHF
d_call: .
v_call: TRBV6-1
clone_size: few
j_call: TRBJ1-5

cdr3_nt: TGTGCCAGCAGCGGTGGGGGCTATGGCTACACCTTC
cdr3_aa: CASSGGGYGYTF
d_call: .
v_call: TRBV5-6
clone_size: .
j_call: TRBJ1-2

cdr3_nt: TGCAGTGCGCGGACAGGGTGGGCCTATGGCTACACCTTC
cdr3_aa: CSARTGWAYGYTF
d_call: TRBD1
v_call: TRBV20-1
clone_size: .
j_call: TRBJ1-2

cdr3_nt: TGCGCCAGCAGCCACAGGGGGCCTTTAATGAACACTGAAGCTTTCTTT
cdr3_aa: CASSHRGPLMNTEAFF
d_call: TRBD1
v_call: TRBV23-1
clone_size: few
j_call: TRBJ1-1

cdr3_nt: TGCAGTGCAGATCTAGCGGGAGTAACAGATACGCAGTATTTT
cdr3_aa: CSADLAGVTDTQYF
d_call: TRBD2
v_call: TRBV20-1
clone_size: .
j_call: TRBJ2-3

cdr3_nt: TGTGCCACCCCACAGGAATCGAACACTGAAGCTTTCTTT
cdr3_aa: CATPQESNTEAFF
d_call: .
v_call: TRBV2
clone_size: .
j_call: TRBJ1-1

cdr3_nt: TGCAGCGTTCTGTCAGTGACCGGGGAGCTGTTTTTT
cdr3_aa: CSVLSVTGELFF
d_call: .
v_call: TRBV29-1
clone_size: .
j_call: TRBJ2-2

cdr3_nt: TGCAGCGTTGAACGCAATGGCTACACCTTC
cdr3_aa: CSVERNGYTF
d_call: .
v_call: TRBV29-1
clone_size: few
j_call: TRBJ1-2

cdr3_nt: TGTGCCAGCAGTTACACGGCATCCTATGGCTACACCTTC
cdr3_aa: CASSYTASYGYTF
d_call: .
v_call: TRBV6-5
clone_size: many
j_call: TRBJ1-2

cdr3_nt: TGTGCTAGTGGTCTACACGGCTACGAGCAGTACTTC
cdr3_aa: CASGLHGYEQYF
d_call: .
v_call: TRBV12-5
clone_size: .
j_call: TRBJ2-7

cdr3_nt: TGCAGTGCTAGAGATCGACAGGTTAACTATGGCTACACCTTC
cdr3_aa: CSARDRQVNYGYTF
d_call: .
v_call: TRBV20-1
clone_size: .
j_call: TRBJ1-2

cdr3_nt: TGCGCCAGCAGCTTCAAGACTAGCGGGCCCCAAGAGACCCAGTACTTC
cdr3_aa: CASSFKTSGPQETQYF
d_call: TRBD2
v_call: TRBV5-1
clone_size: many
j_call: TRBJ2-5